This T cell receptor (beta chain) was identified in a study of blood T cell repertoires in COVID-19. Across the whole study: PBMCs, B-cell-depleted T cells, or T cells were the source of the cDNA or gDNA that made up the material.

Across 24 US areas, participants ranged in age from roughly 18 to 95 years. This clone turned up a few times. The germline CDR1 and CDR2 sequences are SGDLS and YYNGEE. This CDR3 region has 16 residues. The J segment lost 2 bases and the V segment lost 1 base, leaving 4 bases of the junction unmatched. Libraries were prepared by immunoSEQ multiplex PCR; TCRdb keeps only in-frame clonotypes and omits some of them. Of 240,000 or so clones detected, roughly 86% appear once; the ten largest clones hold 3.3%. This TCR derives from a woman between 35 and 50 years old with acute COVID-19. V gene TRBV9 combines with J gene TRBJ2-3; 10 bases are shared with TRBD2. The sequenced sample consisted of PBMCs or T cells enriched from blood (not recorded which). CDR3 nucleotide sequence: TGTGCCAGCAGCGTATCTACTAGCGGGACCACAGATACGCAGTATTTT. Its protein is CASSVSTSGTTDTQYF.